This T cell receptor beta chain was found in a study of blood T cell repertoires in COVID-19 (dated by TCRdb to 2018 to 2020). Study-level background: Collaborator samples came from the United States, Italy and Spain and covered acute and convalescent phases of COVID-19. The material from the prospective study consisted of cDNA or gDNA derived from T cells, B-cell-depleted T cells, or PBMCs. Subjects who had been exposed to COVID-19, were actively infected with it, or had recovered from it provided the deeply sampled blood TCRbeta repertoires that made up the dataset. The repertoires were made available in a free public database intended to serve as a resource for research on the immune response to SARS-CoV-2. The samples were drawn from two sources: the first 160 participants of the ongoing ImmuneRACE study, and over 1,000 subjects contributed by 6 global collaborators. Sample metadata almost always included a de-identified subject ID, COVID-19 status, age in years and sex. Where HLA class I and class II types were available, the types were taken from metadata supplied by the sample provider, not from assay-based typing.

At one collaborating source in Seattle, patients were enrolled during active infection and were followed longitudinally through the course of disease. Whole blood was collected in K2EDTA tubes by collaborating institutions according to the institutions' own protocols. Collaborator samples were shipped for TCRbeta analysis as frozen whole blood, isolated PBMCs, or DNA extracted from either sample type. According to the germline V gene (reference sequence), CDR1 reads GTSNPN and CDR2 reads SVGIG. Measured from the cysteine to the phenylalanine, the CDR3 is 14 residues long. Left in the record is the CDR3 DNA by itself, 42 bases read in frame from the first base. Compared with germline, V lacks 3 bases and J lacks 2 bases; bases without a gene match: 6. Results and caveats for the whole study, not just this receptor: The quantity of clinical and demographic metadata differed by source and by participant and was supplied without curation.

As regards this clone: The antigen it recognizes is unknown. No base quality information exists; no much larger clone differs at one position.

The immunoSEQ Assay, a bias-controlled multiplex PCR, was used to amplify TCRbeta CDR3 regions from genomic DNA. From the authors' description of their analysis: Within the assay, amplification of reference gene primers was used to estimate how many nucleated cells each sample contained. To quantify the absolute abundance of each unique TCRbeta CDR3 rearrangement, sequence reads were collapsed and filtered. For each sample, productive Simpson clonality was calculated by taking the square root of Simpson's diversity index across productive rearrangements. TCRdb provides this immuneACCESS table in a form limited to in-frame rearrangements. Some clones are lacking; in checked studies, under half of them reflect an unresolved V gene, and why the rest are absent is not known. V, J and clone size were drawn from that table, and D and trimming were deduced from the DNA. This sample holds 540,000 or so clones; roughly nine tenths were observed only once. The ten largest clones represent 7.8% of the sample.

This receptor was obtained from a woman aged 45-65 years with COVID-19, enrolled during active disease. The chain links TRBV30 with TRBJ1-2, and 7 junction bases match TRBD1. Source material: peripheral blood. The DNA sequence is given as TGTGCCTGGAGGACCCAACAGGGGAACTATGGCTACACCTTC. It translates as CAWRTQQGNYGYTF.